This is a list of T cell receptor beta chains from one sample in a study of Tregs in tolerant kidney transplant recipients. Data came from immunoSEQ multiplex PCR; TCRdb stores just in-frame clones and leaves some out. The sample has 80,000 to 90,000 clones, approximately 92% seen once. The sequencing input was CD8+ T cells from blood. These receptors were collected from a human donor in good health. Each CDR3 is given with its conserved first and last residue. D genes are given only for firm matches. Size is stated for part of the rows, as once, few or many counts, or as a class when the clone is expanded.

d_gene	abundance	v_gene	j_gene	CDR3aa	CDR3nt
TRBD1	NA	TRBV7-6	TRBJ1-1	CASSPIGQGALGTEAFF	TGTGCCAGCAGTCCCATCGGACAGGGGGCGCTGGGCACTGAAGCTTTCTTT
NA	NA	TRBV21-1	TRBJ2-4	CASSTDRDRAKNIQYF	TGTGCCAGCAGCACGGACAGGGATCGGGCCAAAAACATTCAGTACTTC
NA	once	TRBV14	TRBJ2-7	CASSPFPGHHEQYF	TGTGCCAGCAGCCCCTTCCCGGGACACCACGAGCAGTACTTC
NA	NA	TRBV7-2	TRBJ2-1	CASSFRDHQGNEQFF	TGTGCCAGCAGCTTCCGGGACCACCAGGGCAATGAGCAGTTCTTC
TRBD2	NA	TRBV6-4	TRBJ2-1	CASSYGRGAPNEQFF	TGTGCCAGCAGCTACGGGCGGGGGGCTCCGAATGAGCAGTTCTTC
NA	NA	TRBV18	TRBJ2-1	CASSPSGLDEQFF	TGTGCCAGCTCACCATCGGGTTTGGATGAGCAGTTCTTC
NA	NA	TRBV4-1	TRBJ1-4	CASSRREANEKLFF	TGCGCCAGCAGCCGAAGGGAGGCTAATGAAAAACTGTTTTTT
TRBD2	NA	TRBV9	TRBJ2-2	CASSVAAGLAGTGELFF	TGTGCCAGCAGCGTAGCTGCAGGACTAGCGGGGACCGGGGAGCTGTTTTTT
NA	NA	TRBV27	TRBJ1-5	CASSLWAQSNQPQHF	TGTGCCAGCAGTTTATGGGCACAGAGCAATCAGCCCCAGCATTTT
NA	once	TRBV9	TRBJ2-1	CASSGPENEQFF	TGTGCCAGCAGCGGACCTGAAAATGAGCAGTTCTTC
NA	NA	TRBV6-5	TRBJ2-3	CASSYGQSTDTQYF	TGTGCCAGCAGTTACGGACAAAGCACAGATACGCAGTATTTT
NA	NA	TRBV29-1	TRBJ1-4	CSVYLVDNEKLFF	TGCAGCGTTTATCTCGTGGATAATGAAAAACTGTTTTTT
NA	NA	TRBV27	TRBJ2-2	CASTSLANTGELFF	TGTGCCAGCACAAGTCTTGCGAACACCGGGGAGCTGTTTTTT
NA	NA	TRBV19	TRBJ1-5	CASSIDPVGLVGQPQHF	TGTGCCAGTAGTATTGACCCGGTGGGGCTGGTAGGTCAGCCCCAGCATTTT
NA	NA	TRBV29-1	TRBJ2-7	CSVEDDSPYEQYF	TGCAGCGTTGAAGACGACAGTCCCTACGAGCAGTACTTC
TRBD1	NA	TRBV11-2	TRBJ2-3	CASSSRQGASTDTQYF	TGTGCCAGCAGCTCCAGACAGGGCGCTAGCACAGATACGCAGTATTTT
TRBD2	NA	TRBV27	TRBJ2-1	CASSSLTSGPYNEQFF	TGTGCCAGCAGTTCCCTGACTAGCGGGCCCTACAATGAGCAATTCTTC
NA	NA	TRBV19	TRBJ2-7	CASSIAAGYEQYF	TGTGCCAGTAGTATAGCCGCAGGCTACGAGCAGTACTTC
NA	NA	TRBV4-1	TRBJ1-5	CASSLRRGSNQPQHF	TGCGCCAGCAGCTTGAGGAGAGGTAGCAATCAGCCCCAGCATTTT
NA	NA	TRBV5-4	TRBJ1-1	CASSLGEDTEAFF	TGTGCCAGCAGCTTAGGGGAGGACACTGAAGCTTTCTTT
TRBD1	NA	TRBV9	TRBJ2-2	CASSVDEGGVYTGELFF	TGTGCCAGCAGCGTAGATGAAGGGGGCGTATACACCGGGGAGCTGTTTTTT
NA	NA	TRBV27	TRBJ2-7	CASQLRTGEFYEQYF	TGTGCCAGCCAGTTGAGGACGGGAGAATTCTACGAGCAGTACTTC
NA	NA	TRBV9	TRBJ1-4	CASSDETTGTQNEKLFF	TGTGCCAGCAGCGATGAAACGACCGGGACACAAAATGAAAAACTGTTTTTT
NA	once	TRBV11-2	TRBJ2-7	CASSSGLQSYEQYF	TGTGCCAGCAGCTCTGGACTCCAGTCCTACGAGCAGTACTTC
NA	NA	TRBV27	TRBJ1-5	CASSPYATGVYSNQPQHF	TGTGCCAGCAGTCCCTATGCGACAGGCGTATATAGCAATCAGCCCCAGCATTTT
TRBD2	once	TRBV7-6	TRBJ2-3	CASSSRAGIQSDTQYF	TGTGCCAGCAGCTCGCGAGCGGGAATTCAATCAGATACGCAGTATTTT
TRBD1	once	TRBV30	TRBJ2-3	CAYWTGEGTDTQYF	TGTGCCTATTGGACAGGGGAGGGCACAGATACGCAGTATTTT
TRBD1	once	TRBV7-9	TRBJ2-5	CASSFPKSGQAEETQYF	TGTGCCAGCAGCTTCCCCAAATCGGGACAGGCCGAAGAGACCCAGTACTTC
NA	once	TRBV7-3	TRBJ1-5	CASSPTGRVPNQPQHF	TGTGCCAGCAGCCCGACGGGCCGGGTCCCCAATCAGCCCCAGCATTTT
NA	NA	TRBV4-1	TRBJ1-2	CASSQDVQPGYGYTF	TGCGCCAGCAGCCAAGATGTGCAACCTGGTTATGGCTACACCTTC
NA	NA	TRBV2	TRBJ2-5	CASTTSEETQYF	TGTGCCAGCACCACGAGTGAAGAGACCCAGTACTTC